Sequencing of this T cell receptor (beta chain) was carried out in a study of shared clonotypes between healthy human individuals. As for this clone: No antigen is known for it.

Trimming stripped 9 bases from V and 4 bases from J, with 13 bases between. Per the germline V gene, CDR1 is SGHDT and CDR2 is YYEEEE. The CDR3 sequence is 12 residues long. The authors split each subset's genomic DNA evenly across several immunoSEQ plates. The table came from immunoSEQ multiplex PCR; TCRdb's copy has only in-frame clones and leaves some out. The top ten hold 0.5% to 0.6% of the sample, which has roughly 1,000,000 clones, 75% to 85% seen once. The authors divided CD4+ cells into CD45RA+ naive and CD45RA-negative memory subsets. Broader study findings: Generation probability values for non-shared clonotypes were lower than those for clonotypes shared by all four donors. Four donors shared 4.5% to 6.5% of their naive CD4 clonotypes.

Sequenced sample: memory CD4+ T cells from PBMCs. Subset noted: CD45RA-negative fraction. The sequence came from a man younger than 35 in good health. Some clones in this sample may be carry-over from other donors' samples. The J gene is TRBJ1-1, the V gene TRBV5-6; maybe TRBD1 (6 bases). DNA of the CDR3: TGTGCCACCTCACAGGGAACCACTGAAGCTTTCTTT. This translates into CATSQGTTEAFF.